The 32 T cell receptor beta chains below all came from one sample that was sequenced in a study of control samples from healthy donors and cancer patients. Produced via immunoSEQ multiplex PCR; TCRdb's table is partial and in-frame only. The sample has roughly 200,000 clones, around 93% seen once; the top ten hold approximately 2%. Sequenced: blood. The receptors stem from a man aged 25 to 40 in good health.

This clone turned up a few times. The V gene is TRBV18, the J gene TRBJ1-4; D not resolved. Germline values: CDR1 KGHSH, CDR2 LQKENI. V was trimmed by 2 bases and J by 7 bases, leaving 11 bases between them. The CDR3 is 14 residues long. CDR3 nucleotide sequence: TGTGCCAGCTCACCAGGAAGCGGCCGTGAAAAACTGTTTTTT. It yields the protein CASSPGSGREKLFF.

V and J are TRBV6-5 and TRBJ2-3; TRBD1 is a possible D gene (5 bases). Per germline, CDR1 MNHEY and CDR2 SVGAGI. Trimming removed 2 bases at V and 6 bases at J, with 18 bases between. The CDR3 has 16 residues. The CDR3 loop is CASSYRRDRAWDTQYF. The DNA for the CDR3 is TGTGCCAGCAGTTACCGTCGAGACAGAGCGTGGGATACGCAGTATTTT.

The chain has TRBV7-8 and TRBJ1-1, with D tentatively TRBD1 (6 bases). The CDR3 totals 13 residues. Germline V gene sequence: CDR1 SGHVS, CDR2 FQNEAQ. Trimming removed 6 bases at V and 6 bases at J, with 14 bases between. In DNA form, the CDR3 reads TGTGCCAGCAGATATGCAGGGGACGCTGAAGCTTTCTTT. It translates to CASRYAGDAEAFF.

This clone was observed a handful of times. The J gene is TRBJ2-1, the V gene TRBV3-1 (or the pseudogene TRBV3-2), with 8 bases aligning to TRBD2. CDR3 size: 15 residues. The V gene end was trimmed by 0 bases and the J gene end by 4 bases; junction bases not matched to a gene: 2. Germline lookup yields CDR1 LGHDT and CDR2 YNNKEL (reference sequence). The DNA of the CDR3 is TGTGCCAGCAGCCAAGATGCGGGGGGTTACAATGAGCAGTTCTTC. Amino acids: CASSQDAGGYNEQFF.

The chain links TRBV5-1 to TRBJ2-5; D unresolved. The CDR3 length is 14 residues. V lost 2 bases and J 5 bases, leaving 13 bases between the germline ends. Germline V gene data show CDR1 as SGHRS and CDR2 as YFSETQ. The CDR3: CASSFNGVGETQYF. CDR3 bases: TGCGCCAGCAGCTTTAATGGGGTCGGGGAGACCCAGTACTTC.

The count of this clone is one. This chain joins TRBV5-8 and TRBJ2-7, with D possibly matching TRBD1 (6 bases). The CDR3 consists of 15 residues. The germline V gene has CDR1 SGHTS and CDR2 YDEGEE. Trimming removed 1 base from V and 2 bases from J, with 13 bases in between. The DNA of the CDR3 is TGTGCCAGCAGCTTGTTTAGGACAGCTCCCTACGAGCAGTACTTC. It encodes CASSLFRTAPYEQYF. Looking up the rest from reference TRBV5-8 and TRBJ2-7 gives the full variable domain: EAGVTQSPTHLIKTRGQQATLRCSPISGHTSVYWYQQALGLGLQFLLWYDEGEERNRGNFPPRFSGRQFPNYSSELNVNALELEDSALYLCASSLFRTAPYEQYFGPGTRLTVT.

CDR3 region: CASSQEGIYYGYTF. The CDR3 DNA follows: TGTGCCAGCAGCCAAGAAGGGATTTACTATGGCTACACCTTC. The genes are TRBV3-1 (or the pseudogene TRBV3-2) and TRBJ1-2; D unresolved. Trimming removed 0 bases from V and 3 bases from J, with 8 bases in between. The CDR3 spans 14 residues. In germline, CDR1 is LGHDT, CDR2 YNNKEL (reference sequence).

V usage is TRBV9 and J usage is TRBJ1-4, with D possibly matching TRBD1 (5 bases). Looked up from germline, CDR1 is SGDLS and CDR2 is YYNGEE. The CDR3 has 17 residues. With 0 bases removed from V and 8 bases from J, the gap between germline ends came to 20 bases. Here the CDR3 reads CASSVAPREARGEKLFF. The CDR3 coding sequence is TGTGCCAGCAGCGTAGCACCCAGGGAAGCCCGGGGAGAAAAACTGTTTTTT.

The rearrangement uses TRBV19 and TRBJ1-6, with D unclear. The CDR3 spans 14 residues. The V and J ends lost 6 bases and 7 bases respectively, with 13 bases between them. CDR1 and CDR2 (germline): LNHDA, SQIVND (reference sequence). The CDR3, as DNA: TGTGCCAGTAGCGATGCAGGAAGAAATTCACCCCTCCACTTT. This sequence encodes CASSDAGRNSPLHF.

This rearrangement joins TRBV29-1 to TRBJ1-1, with D uncertain. V gave up 5 bases and J gave up 1 base, with 14 bases separating them. The length of the CDR3 is 14 residues. Germline CDR1 reads SQVTM; CDR2 reads ANQGSEA. CDR3 DNA: TGCAGCGTTCAGCCCGCCCCGGGGAACACTGAAGCTTTCTTT. It specifies CSVQPAPGNTEAFF.

This chain joins TRBV7-9 and TRBJ2-3; 7 bases are shared with TRBD1. V was clipped by 0 bases and J by 4 bases; unmatched bases: 16. Looked up from germline, CDR1 is SEHNR and CDR2 is FQNEAQ (reference sequence). The CDR3 runs 19 residues. CDR3 amino acids: CASSLAGYLQGQRADTQYF. CDR3 DNA sequence: TGTGCCAGCAGCTTAGCCGGGTACCTACAGGGACAGAGGGCAGATACGCAGTATTTT.

This clone occurred once. The CDR3 nucleotides read TGTGCCAGCAGCCCCCTGACAGGCGGTCCTGGAAACACCATATATTTT. This codes for CASSPLTGGPGNTIYF. J is TRBJ1-3 and V is TRBV11-2, with D possibly matching TRBD1 (6 bases). The CDR3 spans 16 residues. Looked up from germline, CDR1 is SGHAT and CDR2 is FQNNGV. The V and J ends lost 5 bases and 2 bases respectively, with 16 bases between them.

The rearrangement uses TRBV6-6 and TRBJ1-1, with TRBD1 matching 8 bases. The CDR3 consists of 15 residues. Germline V gives CDR1 MNHNY, CDR2 SVGAGI (reference sequence). V lost 6 bases and J lost 1; bases outside the gene matches: 7. The CDR3 bases are TGTGCCAGCAGCCCCCCCGGGACAGGGAACACTGAAGCTTTCTTT. Translation gives CASSPPGTGNTEAFF.

The rearrangement joins TRBV18 to TRBJ1-2, with D possibly TRBD1 on 6 matching bases. This CDR3 has 17 residues. The ends were cut back, 3 bases at V and 7 bases at J, with 24 bases in the middle. Germline V gene lookup returns CDR1 KGHSH and CDR2 LQKENI. The DNA for the CDR3 is TGTGCCAGCTCACCCGAAATACAGGGCAGGATTGACTTTGGCTACACCTTC. This translates into CASSPEIQGRIDFGYTF.

The chain combines TRBV9 with TRBJ1-6, with 10 nucleotides matching TRBD1. The CDR3 totals 15 residues. Germline values: CDR1 SGDLS, CDR2 YYNGEE. V was clipped by 0 bases and J by 8 bases; unmatched bases: 2. CDR3 amino acids: CASSVAGQGHSPLHF. The CDR3 region has the DNA TGTGCCAGCAGCGTAGCGGGACAGGGGCATTCACCCCTCCACTTT. The whole variable domain, remainder taken from reference TRBV9 and TRBJ1-6, is DSGVTQTPKHLITATGQRVTLRCSPRSGDLSVYWYQQSLDQGLQFLIQYYNGEERAKGNILERFSAQQFPDLHSELNLSSLELGDSALYFCASSVAGQGHSPLHFGNGTRLTVT.

The V call is TRBV7-2, the J call TRBJ1-3, with D uncertain. The CDR3 covers 17 residues. CDR1 and CDR2 from the germline V gene are SGHTA and FQGNSA. V shed 5 bases and J shed 0 bases, with 17 bases lying between them. The CDR3 protein is CASSTPRTGGSGNTIYF. CDR3 bases: TGTGCCAGCAGCACCCCTCGGACGGGAGGCTCTGGAAACACCATATATTTT.

This chain joins TRBV5-1 and TRBJ1-1; D is uncertain. Trimming cost V 0 bases and J 2 bases, with 8 bases left between them. CDR3 length equals 14 residues. The germline gives CDR1 SGHRS, CDR2 YFSETQ. The CDR3 bases are TGCGCCAGCAGCTTGGTTCCGGGCAACACTGAAGCTTTCTTT. Translation gives CASSLVPGNTEAFF.

The genes are TRBV27 and TRBJ2-7, with 9 positions matching TRBD2. The CDR3 runs 16 residues. V was pared by 7 bases and J by 2 bases, with 12 bases of the junction left unmatched. Germline loops: CDR1 MNHEY, CDR2 SMNVEV (reference sequence). CDR3 amino acids: CASTPPERGATYEQYF. Written as DNA, the CDR3 is TGTGCCAGCACCCCCCCGGAGCGGGGGGCAACCTACGAGCAGTACTTC.

V gene TRBV6-6 combines with J gene TRBJ1-1; D gene unclear. There are 15 residues in the CDR3. V was pared by 0 bases and J by 4 bases, with 12 bases between. Germline V gene data show CDR1 as MNHNY and CDR2 as SVGAGI (reference sequence). CDR3 residues: CASSYSRQMGTEAFF. CDR3 coding DNA: TGTGCCAGCAGTTACTCGAGGCAGATGGGCACTGAAGCTTTCTTT.

This chain uses TRBV12-5 with TRBJ1-5; D not resolved. CDR1 is LGHNT, CDR2 FRNRAP, per germline. CDR3 length: 17 residues. Trimming pared 0 bases from V and 2 bases from J, leaving 14 bases between. In nucleotides, the CDR3 is TGTGCTAGTGGTTTGGTAATAGGACCCTTGGGCAATCAGCCCCAGCATTTT. It translates to CASGLVIGPLGNQPQHF.

The CDR3 DNA is TGTGCCAGCAGCCAAGATTCCGGGGGTAGGAACACTGAAGCTTTCTTT. Its translation is CASSQDSGGRNTEAFF. The chain has TRBV3-1 (or the pseudogene TRBV3-2) and TRBJ1-1; D possibly corresponds to TRBD1 (5 bases). Germline V gene lookup returns CDR1 LGHDT and CDR2 YNNKEL (reference sequence). Trimming removed 0 bases at V and 1 base at J, with 12 bases between. This CDR3 is 16 amino acids long.

This sequence joins TRBV3-1 (or the pseudogene TRBV3-2) and TRBJ2-3, with TRBD2 identical over 10 bases. V lost 6 bases, J lost 1 base, and 4 bases stayed unmatched. The germline CDR1 and CDR2 sequences are LGHDT and YNNKEL (reference sequence). The CDR3 loop spans 15 amino acids. The CDR3 protein is CASRGGTSGTDTQYF. The CDR3 DNA reads as TGTGCCAGCAGGGGCGGGACTAGCGGCACAGATACGCAGTATTTT.

The CDR3 nucleotides read TGCGCCAGCAACACCCTCGTCGGGGGGGCCGTGGAGCAGTACTTC. It is translated as CASNTLVGGAVEQYF. The chain has TRBV5-1 and TRBJ2-7; 8 nucleotides match TRBD2. After removal of 6 bases from V and 7 bases from J, the junction contained 15 bases not matched to a gene. Germline V gene data show CDR1 as SGHRS and CDR2 as YFSETQ. This CDR3 is 15 amino acids long.

This clone was seen only a few times. The rearrangement joins TRBV10-2 to TRBJ1-2; TRBD1 might be the D (5 bases). Trimming stripped 4 bases from V and 8 bases from J, with 14 bases between. Germline V gene sequence: CDR1 WSHSY, CDR2 SAAADI. The CDR3 contains 13 residues. CDR3 residues: CASSASGRVGYTF. CDR3 DNA sequence: TGCGCCAGCAGTGCTTCGGGGCGCGTAGGCTACACCTTC.

The chain carries TRBV5-1 and TRBJ2-3; 12 bases match TRBD2. Germline V gene sequence: CDR1 SGHRS, CDR2 YFSETQ. After removal of 0 bases from V and 5 bases from J, the junction contained 4 bases not matched to a gene. The CDR3 sequence is 16 residues long. The CDR3 sequence is CASSLGQLAGGDTQYF. CDR3 coding DNA: TGCGCCAGCAGCTTGGGACAACTAGCGGGGGGAGATACGCAGTATTTT.

The genes are TRBV27 and TRBJ2-1; D gene unclear. CDR3 size: 15 residues. Trimming removed 5 bases at V and 6 bases at J, with 17 bases between. In germline, CDR1 is MNHEY, CDR2 SMNVEV (reference sequence). CDR3 residues: CASSPPETRPNEQFF. The CDR3 DNA sequence: TGTGCCAGCAGTCCCCCAGAGACTCGTCCCAATGAGCAGTTCTTC.

V and J are TRBV4-1 and TRBJ1-5; no firm D call. The V gene lost 2 bases and the J gene lost 4 bases, with 12 bases spanning the gap. The germline V gene has CDR1 MGHRA and CDR2 YSYEKL. The CDR3 is made up of 15 amino acids. As DNA, the CDR3 is TGCGCCAGCAGCCAAAACAGCCGGGGAAATCAGCCCCAGCATTTT. Amino acids: CASSQNSRGNQPQHF.

The V call is TRBV6-5, the J call TRBJ2-1; TRBD1 might be the D (7 bases). The CDR3 length is 14 residues. The V end was cut by 2 bases, the J end by 6 bases, with 11 bases between. Per germline, CDR1 MNHEY and CDR2 SVGAGI. The CDR3 DNA reads as TGTGCCAGCAGTTACGGGGGGACAGCCAATGAGCAGTTCTTC. Translation gives CASSYGGTANEQFF.

This chain joins TRBV6-1 and TRBJ1-5; D remains ambiguous. Germline CDR1 is MNHNS and CDR2 is SASEGT. V was pared by 7 bases and J by 4 bases, with 14 bases between. CDR3 size: 14 residues. The CDR3 is CASNRNDGNQPQHF. CDR3 nucleotide sequence: TGTGCCAGCAACCGGAACGATGGGAATCAGCCCCAGCATTTT.

The chain employs TRBV7-9 and TRBJ2-1; D may be TRBD1 or TRBD2 (6 bases each). The germline V and J ends were trimmed by 10 bases and 7 bases, with 17 bases remaining between them. The length of the CDR3 is 13 residues. Germline V lookup: CDR1 SEHNR, CDR2 FQNEAQ (reference sequence). Here the CDR3 DNA reads TGTGCCACCACCCGTGGGGGGCGGAATGAGCAGTTCTTC. This codes for CATTRGGRNEQFF.

The chain recombines TRBV29-1 with TRBJ2-2; TRBD1 matches at 8 bases. The germline V gene has CDR1 SQVTM and CDR2 ANQGSEA. The CDR3 is 15 amino acids. J gave up 6 bases and V 0 bases, and 6 bases lay outside the gene matches. CDR3 amino acids: CSVEDLAGGPGELFF. The CDR3 region has the DNA TGCAGCGTTGAAGATCTCGCAGGGGGCCCCGGGGAGCTGTTTTTT.

The chain recombines TRBV6-5 with TRBJ1-3; D may be TRBD1 (6 bases). Per germline, CDR1 MNHEY and CDR2 SVGAGI. CDR3 length: 14 amino acids. V dropped 6 bases and J dropped 8 bases, with 17 bases sitting between them. Here the CDR3 DNA reads TGTGCCAGCAGCCCGAAAAGACAGGTTTACACCATATATTTT. Protein sequence: CASSPKRQVYTIYF.